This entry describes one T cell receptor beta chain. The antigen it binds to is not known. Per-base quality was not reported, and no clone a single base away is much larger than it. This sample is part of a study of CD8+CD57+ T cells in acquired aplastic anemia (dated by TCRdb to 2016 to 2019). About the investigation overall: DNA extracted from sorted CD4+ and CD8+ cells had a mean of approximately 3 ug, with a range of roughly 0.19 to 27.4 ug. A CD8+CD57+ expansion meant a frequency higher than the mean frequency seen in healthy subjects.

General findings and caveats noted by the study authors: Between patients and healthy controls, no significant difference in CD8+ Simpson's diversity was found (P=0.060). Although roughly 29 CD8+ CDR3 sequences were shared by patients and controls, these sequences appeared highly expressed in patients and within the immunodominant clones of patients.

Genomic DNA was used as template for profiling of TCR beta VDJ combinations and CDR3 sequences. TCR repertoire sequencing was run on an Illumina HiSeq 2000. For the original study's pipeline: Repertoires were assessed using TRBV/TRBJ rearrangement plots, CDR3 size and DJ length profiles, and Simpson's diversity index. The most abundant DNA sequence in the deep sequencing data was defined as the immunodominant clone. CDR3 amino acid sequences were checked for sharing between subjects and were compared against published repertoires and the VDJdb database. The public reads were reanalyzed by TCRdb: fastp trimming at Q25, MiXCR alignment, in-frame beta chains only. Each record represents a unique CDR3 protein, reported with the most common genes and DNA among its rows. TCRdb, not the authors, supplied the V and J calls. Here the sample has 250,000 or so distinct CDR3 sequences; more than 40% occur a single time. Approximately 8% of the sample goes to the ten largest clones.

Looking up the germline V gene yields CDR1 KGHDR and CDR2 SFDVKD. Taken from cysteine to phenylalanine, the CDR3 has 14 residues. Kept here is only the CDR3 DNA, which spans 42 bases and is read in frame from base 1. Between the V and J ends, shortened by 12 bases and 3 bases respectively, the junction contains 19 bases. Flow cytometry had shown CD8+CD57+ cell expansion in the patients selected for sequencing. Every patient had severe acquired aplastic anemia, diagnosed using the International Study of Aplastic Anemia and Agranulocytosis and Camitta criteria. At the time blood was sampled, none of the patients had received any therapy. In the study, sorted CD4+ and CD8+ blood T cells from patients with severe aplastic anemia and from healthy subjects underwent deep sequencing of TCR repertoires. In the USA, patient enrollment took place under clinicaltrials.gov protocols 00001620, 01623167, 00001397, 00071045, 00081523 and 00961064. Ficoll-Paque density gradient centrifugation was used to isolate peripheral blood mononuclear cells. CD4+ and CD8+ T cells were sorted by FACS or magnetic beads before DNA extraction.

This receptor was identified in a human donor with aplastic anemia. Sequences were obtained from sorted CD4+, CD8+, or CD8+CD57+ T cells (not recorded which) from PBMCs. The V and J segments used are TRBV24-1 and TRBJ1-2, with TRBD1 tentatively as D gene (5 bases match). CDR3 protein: CAGPRAGLDYGYTF. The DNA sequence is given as TGTGCCGGGCCTAGGGCGGGGCTTGACTATGGCTACACCTTC.